Listed below are T cell receptor beta chains from one sample, sequenced in a study of T-cell reconstitution after alpha-beta-depleted transplantation in children. Via MiXCR, TCRdb re-called the PCR reads, giving one row per CDR3 protein. In the table there are more than 250,000 distinct CDR3 sequences, approximately 9.8% of which are singletons. The sample in question was PBMCs from the stem cell graft donor, obtained from the stem cell graft. The receptors come from a human donor who donated a stem cell graft to a child with SCID. The CDR3 runs from the conserved cysteine through the conserved F or W. Fields, in order: clone size, V gene, J gene, D gene, CDR3 DNA, CDR3 protein. The D gene is left open where the match is weak. Size is stated for part of the rows, as once, few or many counts, or as a class when the clone is expanded.

>few|TRBV5-1|TRBJ2-5|NA
TGCGCCAGCAGCTTTACCTCGGGAGCCCAAGAGACCCAGTACTTC
CASSFTSGAQETQYF
>few|TRBV12-3/TRBV12-4|TRBJ1-2|NA
TGTGCCAGCAACGCCCAGGGTATCAACTATGGCTACACCTTC
CASNAQGINYGYTF
>NA|TRBV12-3/TRBV12-4|TRBJ2-7|TRBD1
TGTGCCAGCACCTCCGGGACAGGGGTTCGCGAGCAGTACTTC
CASTSGTGVREQYF
>NA|TRBV29-1|TRBJ1-1|NA
TGCAGCTCCCAACAGGGTACCACTGAAGCTTTCTTT
CSSQQGTTEAFF
>many|TRBV20-1|TRBJ1-2|TRBD1
TGCAGTGCAGGTCCGACAGGGACGACTGGCTACACCTTC
CSAGPTGTTGYTF
>few|TRBV2|TRBJ2-7|NA
TGTGCCAGCAGTGCGGACGTTCCCTACGAGCAGTACTTC
CASSADVPYEQYF
>NA|TRBV5-1|TRBJ1-4|NA
TGCGCCAGCAGCTTGGATTGGGTCGGAATAACTAATGAAAAACTGTTTTTT
CASSLDWVGITNEKLFF
>many|TRBV5-1|TRBJ2-3|NA
TGCGCCAGCAGCTTGATGCCCATAGACACGCAGTATTTT
CASSLMPIDTQYF
>NA|TRBV2|TRBJ1-6|NA
TGTGCCAGCAGTGTAGTTGGATCACCCCTCCACTTT
CASSVVGSPLHF
>few|TRBV10-3|TRBJ2-1|NA
TGTGCCATCAGGGGGTCGGGGGGCAAGAATGAGCAGTTCTTC
CAIRGSGGKNEQFF
>few|TRBV20-1|TRBJ2-3|TRBD2
TGCAGTGCCGCTTCGCGGGCGGGGGAAACAGATACGCAGTATTTT
CSAASRAGETDTQYF
>few|TRBV12-3/TRBV12-4|TRBJ2-4|NA
TGTGCCAGCAGTTTGTGGCTAGCCAAAAACATTCAGTACTTC
CASSLWLAKNIQYF
>NA|TRBV10-3|TRBJ1-1|NA
TGTGCCATCAGTGATCCGGGGCGCGACACTGAAGCTTTCTTT
CAISDPGRDTEAFF
>NA|TRBV10-3|TRBJ1-5|TRBD1
TGTGCCATCAGTGAGACAGGACAGGAAAATCAGCCCCAGCATTTT
CAISETGQENQPQHF
>few|TRBV5-1|TRBJ1-6|NA
TGCGCCAGCAGCTTCCAAGATAATTCACCCCTCCACTTT
CASSFQDNSPLHF
>few|TRBV27|TRBJ2-3|NA
TGTGCCAGCAGCCTCGCCGTTCAGGGGAATACGCAGTATTTT
CASSLAVQGNTQYF
>NA|TRBV2|TRBJ1-2|NA
TGTGCCAGCAGTGGGTCAGGGGTGTTGAGCTACACCTTC
CASSGSGVLSYTF
>few|TRBV5-1|TRBJ2-5|NA
TGCGCCAGCAGCTTGGCCCCCCTGGAGACCCAGTACTTC
CASSLAPLETQYF
>many|TRBV5-4|TRBJ2-1|NA
TGTGCCAGCAGCTTGGAGGCCAATATGGGAAATGAGCAGTTCTTC
CASSLEANMGNEQFF
>few|TRBV9|TRBJ2-6|TRBD1
TGTGCCAGCAGCGTAGAGGGGAGACAGGGGGCCGTCTCTGGGGCCAACGTCCTGACTTTC
CASSVEGRQGAVSGANVLTF
>NA|TRBV7-6|TRBJ2-7|TRBD1
TGTGCCAGCAGCCGCCAAACGGGACAGGGCCACTACGAGCAGTACTTC
CASSRQTGQGHYEQYF
>few|TRBV6-1|TRBJ2-1|TRBD2
TGTGCCAGCAGCCCCTCCCTAGCGGGGGACCGCTACAATGAGCAGTTCTTC
CASSPSLAGDRYNEQFF
>many|TRBV3-1|TRBJ2-3|NA
TGTGCCAGCAGCCCCGTACTCCGGAGCGGCACAGATACGCAGTATTTT
CASSPVLRSGTDTQYF
>few|TRBV12-3/TRBV12-4|TRBJ2-2|NA
TGTGCCAGCAGTTTCATAGGGGCCGGGGAGCTGTTTTTT
CASSFIGAGELFF
>NA|TRBV12-3/TRBV12-4|TRBJ2-7|TRBD1
TGTGCCAGCGCCTCCGGGACAGGGGGCAACGAGCAGTACTTC
CASASGTGGNEQYF
>NA|TRBV5-1|TRBJ2-1|NA
TGCGCCAGCAGCGGCGGGACGACATCCTACAATGAGCAGTTCTTC
CASSGGTTSYNEQFF
>NA|TRBV12-3/TRBV12-4|TRBJ1-4|NA
TGTGCCAGCAGTCTACGGGACGCAGGAGATAAAAAACTGTTTTTT
CASSLRDAGDKKLFF
>many|TRBV14|TRBJ2-2|TRBD1
TGTGCCAGCAGCAGAATGGACAGGCTCACCGGGGAGCTGTTTTTT
CASSRMDRLTGELFF
>NA|TRBV7-3|TRBJ2-2|NA
TGTGCCAGCAGCACCCCCGGACCGGCCGGGGAGCTGTTTTTT
CASSTPGPAGELFF
>many|TRBV5-1|TRBJ2-7|TRBD1
TGCGCCAGCAGCTTGGTTGCGACAGGGGCCTACGAGCAGTACTTC
CASSLVATGAYEQYF
>NA|TRBV29-1|TRBJ2-1|NA
TGCAGCGTTCGTCAAGGGGTCATGGACAGCCGCCCGAACAATGAGCAGTTCTTC
CSVRQGVMDSRPNNEQFF
>few|TRBV5-1|TRBJ2-1|TRBD2
TGCGCCAGCAGATCAACCGGGACTAGCGGGGGGTTTGATGAGCAGTTCTTC
CASRSTGTSGGFDEQFF
>few|TRBV11-2|TRBJ2-5|NA
TGTGCCAGCAGCTTAGATTTCGGGGGTCAGACCCAGTACTTC
CASSLDFGGQTQYF
>few|TRBV29-1|TRBJ2-7|NA
TGCAGCGTTGTCCCCCCCCTCGAGCAGTACTTC
CSVVPPLEQYF
>few|TRBV5-1|TRBJ1-2|TRBD1
TGCGCCAGCAGCCCCTGGACAGGGGGAAGTGGGAGCAACTATGGCTACACCTTC
CASSPWTGGSGSNYGYTF
>NA|TRBV7-9|TRBJ2-7|NA
TGTGCCAGCAGCTTGAGGACCCAGGGTCTCTCGAACGAGCAGTACTTC
CASSLRTQGLSNEQYF